What follows are 25 T cell receptor beta chains derived from one specimen sequenced in a study of blood T cell repertoires in COVID-19. The method was immunoSEQ multiplex PCR; TCRdb's version includes in-frame clones alone and lacks a portion of them. The table shows approximately 130,000 clones, with approximately 89% occurring only once. Source material: peripheral blood. Receptors originate from a human donor in a cohort sampled during active COVID-19.

The chain employs TRBV11-2 and TRBJ2-7; 8 positions match TRBD1. Germline CDR1 reads SGHAT; CDR2 reads FQNNGV. V lost 4 bases, J lost 0 bases, and 5 bases stayed unmatched. The CDR3 is 15 residues long. CDR3 amino acids: CASSSTGVYSYEQYF. In DNA, the CDR3 is TGTGCCAGCAGCTCGACAGGGGTCTACTCCTACGAGCAGTACTTC.

The chain recombines TRBV11-3 with TRBJ2-2; 11 positions match TRBD1. CDR1 is SGHNT and CDR2 is YENEEA in the germline V gene. This CDR3 contains 16 residues. V was clipped by 5 bases and J by 4 bases; unmatched bases: 6. CDR3 protein: CASSAGTGGLTGELFF. The CDR3 DNA follows: TGTGCCAGCAGCGCAGGGACAGGGGGACTCACCGGGGAGCTGTTTTTT.

The CDR3 coding sequence is TGTGCCAGCAGCCTGGGGACAGGGGTCGGCACAGATACGCAGTATTTT. This sequence encodes CASSLGTGVGTDTQYF. This sequence joins TRBV7-6 and TRBJ2-3; 10 bases agree with TRBD1. The CDR3 runs to 16 residues. J gave up 1 base and V 5 bases, and 6 bases lay outside the gene matches. From germline, CDR1 is SGHVS and CDR2 FNYEAQ.

The J gene is TRBJ2-7, the V gene TRBV5-6, with D perhaps TRBD1 (5 bases). Trimming took off 4 bases at V and 7 bases at J, with 15 bases between the two ends. CDR3 length: 13 residues. Germline loops: CDR1 SGHDT, CDR2 YYEEEE. CDR3 sequence reads: CASSPDSFGEQYF. For the CDR3, the DNA is TGTGCCAGCAGCCCAGACAGTTTTGGGGAGCAGTACTTC.

The gene calls are TRBV5-6 and TRBJ2-1; 7 bases match TRBD2. Germline V gene sequence: CDR1 SGHDT, CDR2 YYEEEE. V lost 4 bases to trimming and J lost 10 bases; unmatched junction nucleotides: 17. CDR3 length: 16 residues. The CDR3: CASSQPSERGMGEQFF. Here the CDR3 DNA reads TGTGCCAGCAGCCAGCCCAGTGAGCGGGGCATGGGGGAGCAGTTCTTC.

The count of this clone is one. The chain couples TRBV7-2 to TRBJ2-1; maybe TRBD1 (7 bases). Per germline, CDR1 SGHTA and CDR2 FQGNSA. Trimming took off 5 bases at V and 6 bases at J, with 26 bases between the two ends. The CDR3 runs 18 residues. The CDR3 DNA follows: TGTGCCAGCAGCGGGCGGGGACAGATGACTTCCCGATTCAATGAGCAGTTCTTC. Its protein product is CASSGRGQMTSRFNEQFF.

The CDR3 loop is CATSDGTGDGYTF. The CDR3 nucleotides are TGTGCCACCAGTGACGGGACAGGTGATGGCTACACCTTC. The chain uses TRBV24-1 and TRBJ1-2; 8 bases fit TRBD1. Trimming took 4 bases from V and 6 from J; bases not matched to a gene: 3. This CDR3 comprises 13 residues. The germline gives CDR1 KGHDR, CDR2 SFDVKD.

This rearrangement joins TRBV30 to TRBJ2-3; D is uncertain. The germline V and J ends were trimmed by 2 bases and 2 bases, with 14 bases remaining between them. The CDR3 is made up of 15 amino acids. Germline CDR1 and CDR2: GTSNPN and SVGIG (reference sequence). CDR3 protein: CAWSRSQSYTDTQYF. In DNA form, the CDR3 reads TGTGCCTGGAGTCGTAGTCAATCTTACACAGATACGCAGTATTTT.

The chain uses TRBV18 and TRBJ2-7; the D gene is possibly TRBD1 (5 bases). Per germline, CDR1 KGHSH and CDR2 LQKENI. The CDR3 is made up of 15 amino acids. V lost 3 bases to trimming and J lost 3 bases, with 15 bases between them. CDR3 in DNA: TGTGCCAGCTCACCGATCAGGGCCACTGACTACGAGCAGTACTTC. Amino acid sequence: CASSPIRATDYEQYF. Full variable domain (missing parts from reference TRBV18 and TRBJ2-7): NAGVMQNPRHLVRRRGQEARLRCSPMKGHSHVYWYRQLPEEGLKFMVYLQKENIIDESGMPKERFSAEFPKEGPSILRIQQVVRGDSAAYFCASSPIRATDYEQYFGPGTRLTVT.

The chain is built from TRBV7-2 and TRBJ2-5; the match to TRBD2 covers 10 bases. The CDR3 has 16 amino acids. J gave up 5 bases and V 1 base, and 7 bases lay outside the gene matches. Germline-derived CDR1 and CDR2 are SGHTA and FQGNSA. CDR3 residues: CASSLGQAGGQETQYF. The CDR3 coding sequence is TGTGCCAGCAGCTTAGGGCAAGCGGGGGGGCAGGAGACCCAGTACTTC.

The J gene is TRBJ2-1, the V gene TRBV7-2, with 9 positions matching TRBD1. This CDR3 has 14 amino acids. Germline values: CDR1 SGHTA, CDR2 FQGNSA. The trim removed 4 bases at V and 10 bases at J, leaving 8 bases unmatched. This CDR3 reads CASSYRTGDREQFF. The CDR3 DNA reads TGTGCCAGCAGCTACCGGACAGGGGATCGCGAGCAGTTCTTC.

The chain joins TRBV5-1 to TRBJ2-5; weak D call: TRBD2 (5 bases). The CDR3 loop spans 16 amino acids. Trimming stripped 0 bases from V and 2 bases from J, with 14 bases between. The germline gives CDR1 SGHRS, CDR2 YFSETQ. The CDR3 reads CASSLVDPGKQETQYF. The CDR3 DNA follows: TGCGCCAGCAGCTTGGTGGATCCGGGAAAACAAGAGACCCAGTACTTC.

This chain links TRBV7-9 with TRBJ2-4; 8 bases agree with TRBD1. CDR1 and CDR2 from the germline V gene are SEHNR and FQNEAQ (reference sequence). Unmatched junction bases numbered 9, after V lost 5 bases and J lost 0 bases. The CDR3 is 17 residues long. The CDR3 region has the DNA TGTGCCAGCAGCATGCCTTCAGGGGGCATAGCCAAAAACATTCAGTACTTC. Protein: CASSMPSGGIAKNIQYF.

The V gene is TRBV3-1 (or the pseudogene TRBV3-2), the J gene TRBJ2-2; D is ambiguous. Trimming stripped 4 bases from V and 4 bases from J, with 13 bases between. Looked up from germline, CDR1 is LGHDT and CDR2 is YNNKEL (reference sequence). The CDR3 length is 15 residues. In nucleotides, the CDR3 is TGTGCCAGCAGCCCAAGCAATTCATCCACCGGGGAGCTGTTTTTT. Translating gives CASSPSNSSTGELFF.

The rearrangement links TRBV27 to TRBJ1-1, with 8 nucleotides matching TRBD1. The V gene end was trimmed by 6 bases and the J gene end by 5 bases; junction bases not matched to a gene: 8. Germline assignment: CDR1 MNHEY and CDR2 SMNVEV (reference sequence). There are 14 residues in the CDR3. CDR3 DNA sequence: TGTGCCAGCAGGCTGAGACAGGGGTGGACTGAAGCTTTCTTT. It is translated as CASRLRQGWTEAFF.

The table lists this clone with a few counts. The chain links TRBV7-6 to TRBJ2-5; perhaps TRBD1 as D (5 bases). Trimming cost V 1 base and J 1 base, with 19 bases left between them. Germline assignment: CDR1 SGHVS and CDR2 FNYEAQ. The CDR3 is 18 amino acids. Written as DNA, the CDR3 is TGTGCCAGCAGCTTAGAGGCGCCGCAGGGATCCCTCCAAGAGACCCAGTACTTC. Translating it yields CASSLEAPQGSLQETQYF. Full variable domain (remainder filled in from reference TRBV7-6 and TRBJ2-5): GAGVSQSPRYKVTKRGQDVALRCDPISGHVSLYWYRQALGQGPEFLTYFNYEAQQDKSGLPNDRFSAERPEGSISTLTIQRTEQRDSAMYRCASSLEAPQGSLQETQYFGPGTRLLVL.

The chain couples TRBV5-1 to TRBJ2-1; 9 bases match TRBD2. Germline CDR1 reads SGHRS; CDR2 reads YFSETQ. Trimming cost V 0 bases and J 9 bases; bases outside gene matches: 13. The CDR3 length is 17 residues. CDR3 in amino acids: CASSLESSGNRLAEQFF. The CDR3 DNA is TGCGCCAGCAGCTTGGAGTCTAGCGGGAATCGCTTGGCTGAGCAGTTCTTC.

V gene TRBV14 combines with J gene TRBJ1-2; TRBD1 aligns across 7 bases. CDR1 is SGHDN and CDR2 is FVKESK in the germline V gene. Losses at the gene ends were 2 bases for V and 6 bases for J; bases not matched to a gene: 3. The CDR3 consists of 13 residues. This CDR3 is CASSQRQGHGYTF. CDR3 nucleotides: TGTGCCAGCAGCCAAAGACAGGGTCATGGCTACACCTTC. The full variable domain, in which reference TRBV14 and TRBJ1-2 provide the parts outside the CDR3, is EAGVTQFPSHSVIEKGQTVTLRCDPISGHDNLYWYRRVMGKEIKFLLHFVKESKQDESGMPNNRFLAERTGGTYSTLKVQPAELEDSGVYFCASSQRQGHGYTFGSGTRLTVV.

The chain employs TRBV19 and TRBJ1-1, with D unclear. The CDR3 extends over 15 amino acids. Trimming took off 9 bases at V and 4 bases at J, with 21 bases between the two ends. The germline V gene has CDR1 LNHDA and CDR2 SQIVND (reference sequence). The CDR3 nucleotides read TGTGCCAGCAACCCCGTGGGGAGGGTGGGCACTGAAGCTTTCTTT. Its protein product is CASNPVGRVGTEAFF. Complete variable domain (other parts from reference TRBV19 and TRBJ1-1): DGGITQSPKYLFRKEGQNVTLSCEQNLNHDAMYWYRQDPGQGLRLIYYSQIVNDFQKGDIAEGYSVSREKKESFPLTVTSAQKNPTAFYLCASNPVGRVGTEAFFGQGTRLTVV.

The chain links TRBV6-6 to TRBJ2-3, with 7 bases aligning to TRBD1. V lost 3 bases and J lost 4; bases outside the gene matches: 1. The CDR3 has 13 residues. Per germline, CDR1 MNHNY and CDR2 SVGAGI (reference sequence). CDR3 DNA sequence: TGTGCCAGCAGTTATACAGGGGCAGATACGCAGTATTTT. Amino acids: CASSYTGADTQYF.

The V and J genes are TRBV11-2 and TRBJ2-1, with D possibly TRBD1 on 6 matching bases. Trimming took 0 bases from V and 0 from J, leaving 6 bases between them. Germline V gene sequence: CDR1 SGHAT, CDR2 FQNNGV. The CDR3 runs to 15 residues. The chain's CDR3 is CASSLDRGSYNEQFF. Here the CDR3 DNA reads TGTGCCAGCAGCTTAGACAGGGGCTCCTACAATGAGCAGTTCTTC.

V is TRBV7-9 and J is TRBJ2-7; D may be TRBD2 (6 bases). Per germline, CDR1 SEHNR and CDR2 FQNEAQ (reference sequence). Trimming shortened V by 5 bases and J by 3 bases, and 11 bases separated the two germline ends. The CDR3 consists of 13 residues. The CDR3 reads CASSRTGVYEQYF. The CDR3 DNA follows: TGTGCCAGCAGCCGGACGGGGGTCTACGAGCAGTACTTC.

The chain recombines TRBV9 with TRBJ1-2, with TRBD1 matching over 9 bases. V lost 3 bases and J lost 8; bases outside the gene matches: 14. The CDR3 runs 16 residues. Germline V gene lookup returns CDR1 SGDLS and CDR2 YYNGEE. CDR3 DNA sequence: TGTGCCAGCAGCGCCCAAGGCGGGACAGGGAGTCGGGGCTACACCTTC. As protein: CASSAQGGTGSRGYTF. Using reference TRBV9 and TRBJ1-2 for the parts outside the CDR3, the full variable domain is DSGVTQTPKHLITATGQRVTLRCSPRSGDLSVYWYQQSLDQGLQFLIQYYNGEERAKGNILERFSAQQFPDLHSELNLSSLELGDSALYFCASSAQGGTGSRGYTFGSGTRLTVV.

V gene TRBV19 combines with J gene TRBJ2-1, with a tentative D call TRBD2 (5 bases). Germline V gene data show CDR1 as LNHDA and CDR2 as SQIVND (reference sequence). Trimming took off 5 bases at V and 7 bases at J, with 24 bases between the two ends. The CDR3 contains 17 residues. CDR3 amino acids: CASSSNTPRPSGNEQFF. The CDR3 nucleotides are TGTGCCAGTAGTTCTAACACCCCCCGTCCTTCGGGGAATGAGCAGTTCTTC.

The CDR3 coding sequence is TGTGCCAGCAGCTTGGATGCAGGGGCCGCACAACTAACTAATGAAAAACTGTTTTTT. This codes for CASSLDAGAAQLTNEKLFF. The chain recombines TRBV5-4 with TRBJ1-4, with D perhaps matching TRBD1 (6 bases). The CDR3 covers 19 residues. V lost 0 bases and J lost 1, with 19 bases in between. Germline V gene sequence: CDR1 SGHNT, CDR2 YYREEE (reference sequence).